This TCR beta chain was identified in a study of shared clonotypes between healthy human individuals. The donors, all of them Caucasian adults, lived in Nashville, Tennessee. A CD45RA+ naive subset and a CD45RA-negative memory subset were split from CD4+ cells. Overall study findings and caveats: Genetic and exposure-history diversity was limited by the few donors. Of the naive CD4 clonotypes, about 5.4% were shared across several donors.

Germline V gene data show CDR1 as SNHLY and CDR2 as FYNNEI. The CDR3 spans 15 residues. V lost 5 bases to trimming and J lost 7 bases; unmatched junction nucleotides: 11. Sequencing was performed with immunoSEQ multiplex PCR; in TCRdb, only in-frame clones are kept and a portion is missing. This table has 2 million to 2.5 million clones, roughly 93% appearing once. As regards this clone: Its antigen remains unidentified.

J is TRBJ1-5 and V is TRBV2; TRBD1 aligns across 7 bases. Sequenced input: naive CD4+ T cells from PBMCs. Indicated subset: CD45RA+ positively selected. The receptor comes from a man aged 18 to 30 in good health. Some clones in this sample may be carry-over from other donors' samples. CDR3 region: CASSPETGVGQPQHF. The CDR3 bases are TGTGCCAGCAGTCCAGAAACAGGGGTTGGGCAGCCCCAGCATTTT.